These 21 T cell receptor beta chains were all obtained from the same sample, sequenced in a study of blood T cells in healthy people across ages (dated by TCRdb to between 2014 and 2016). The receptor library was made with 5' RACE. Sequencing was performed on an Illumina HiSeq 2500. A second PCR of about 6 to 11 cycles was run with a J-beta primer mix and a sample-barcoded 5' primer. Using fastp at Q25 and MiXCR, TCRdb reprocessed the public reads and kept productive beta chains. Identical CDR3 proteins give one entry, which carries the most common genes and DNA. A total of about 930,000 distinct CDR3 sequences appear in this sample, approximately 32% of them only once. The leading ten clones occupy roughly 10% of the sample. These data are also associated with another study on T cells of mothers and their children.

The sample was blood. The receptor source for this set is a woman in her thirties or forties in good health.

With regard to this clonotype: Germline and junction disagree at one end, which may indicate a read error. The chain is built from TRBV11-1 and TRBJ2-1; 7 nucleotides align to TRBD2. This CDR3 is built from 16 residues. Per the germline V gene, CDR1 is SGHAT and CDR2 is FQDESV (reference sequence). CDR3 bases: TGTGCCAGCAGCCTAGCGGCCAGGCCCTACTACAATGAGCAGTTCTTC. This codes for CASSLAARPYYNEQFF.

A few counts support this clonotype. The chain has TRBV28 and TRBJ2-2; D possibly corresponds to TRBD1 (6 bases). V was cut by 2 bases and J by 0 bases, with 7 bases left in between. This CDR3 has 15 residues. CDR1 and CDR2 (germline): MDHEN, SYDVKM. CDR3 nucleotides: TGTGCCAGCAGTTTAAGGGGGTCGAACACCGGGGAGCTGTTTTTT. The encoded protein is CASSLRGSNTGELFF.

This clonotype was detected ten times or more. The V call is TRBV7-6, the J call TRBJ1-1; no definite D call. The germline V and J ends were trimmed by 1 base and 4 bases, with 16 bases remaining between them. Germline CDR1 SGHVS, CDR2 FNYEAQ. CDR3 size: 16 residues. CDR3 amino acids: CASSLGGRLSVTEAFF. The CDR3 bases are TGTGCCAGCAGCTTAGGCGGCCGCCTGAGTGTCACTGAAGCTTTCTTT.

This clonotype showed up just a few times. The genes are TRBV7-2 and TRBJ1-1; D possibly corresponds to TRBD1 (6 bases). Germline V gene lookup returns CDR1 SGHTA and CDR2 FQGNSA. V gave up 5 bases and J gave up 0 bases, with 16 bases separating them. The CDR3 totals 16 residues. The CDR3 sequence: CASSPQGGGLNTEAFF. CDR3 DNA sequence: TGTGCCAGCAGCCCCCAGGGAGGGGGTCTGAACACTGAAGCTTTCTTT.

In regard to this clonotype: This may be a read error, as it is one base from a much larger clone. The chain combines TRBV20-1 with TRBJ2-7, with a possible D match to TRBD2 (6 bases). This CDR3 region has 17 residues. Trimming left V 1 base short and J 5 bases short, with 24 bases between. Germline CDR1 DFQATT, CDR2 SNEGSKA (reference sequence). The chain's CDR3 is CSARVGGGSARGHEQYF. In nucleotides, the CDR3 is TGCAGTGCTAGAGTTGGGGGAGGAAGCGCCAGAGGTCACGAGCAGTACTTC.

V and J are TRBV9 and TRBJ1-3; TRBD1 matches at 7 bases. Per germline, CDR1 SGDLS and CDR2 YYNGEE. V was clipped by 1 base and J by 2 bases; unmatched bases: 6. The CDR3 length is 16 residues. CDR3 sequence reads: CASSVKGQSAGNTIYF. For the CDR3, the DNA is TGTGCCAGCAGCGTAAAGGGACAGTCAGCTGGAAACACCATATATTTT.

There are a few counts of this clonotype. The chain carries TRBV12-3 or TRBV12-4 and TRBJ1-1; the D gene is possibly TRBD1 (5 bases). V was clipped by 7 bases and J by 5 bases, with 14 bases between them. The CDR3 totals 13 residues. The CDR3 region is CASISGSGTEAFF. The CDR3, as DNA: TGTGCCAGCATCTCAGGGAGTGGAACTGAAGCTTTCTTT.

J is TRBJ1-2 and V is TRBV29-1, with TRBD1 identical over 7 bases. Trimming cost V 2 bases and J 1 base; bases outside gene matches: 10. The CDR3 is 16 residues long. The germline V gene encodes CDR1 SQVTM and CDR2 ANQGSEA. CDR3 region: CSVENFRGVFNYGYTF. The CDR3 DNA reads TGCAGCGTTGAAAATTTCAGGGGGGTGTTTAACTATGGCTACACCTTC.

This clonotype was seen just once. This chain connects TRBV6-5 to TRBJ2-1; 9 positions agree with TRBD2. The germline CDR1 and CDR2 sequences are MNHEY and SVGAGI. This CDR3 region has 16 residues. J was trimmed by 6 bases and V by 0 bases; bases with no gene match: 6. In nucleotides, the CDR3 is TGTGCCAGCAGTTACTCTCGCGGGGGGGGTAGCAATGAGCAGTTCTTC. This sequence encodes CASSYSRGGGSNEQFF.

This clonotype was picked up one time. A much larger clone lies a single base off, so this may be a read error. The chain has TRBV7-2 and TRBJ2-5, with D perhaps TRBD2 (5 bases). V dropped 3 bases and J dropped 11 bases, with 28 bases sitting between them. The germline V gene encodes CDR1 SGHTA and CDR2 FQGNSA. The CDR3 runs to 17 residues. The CDR3 DNA reads as TGTGCCAGCAGCTTTCACCTACGAGGGTCATATGGGAATGAGCAGTACTTC. It translates to CASSFHLRGSYGNEQYF.

This clonotype was found a few times. The rearrangement links TRBV28 to TRBJ2-5; TRBD1 matches 8 bases. Losses at the gene ends were 6 bases for V and 0 bases for J; bases not matched to a gene: 6. The V gene's germline CDR1 is MDHEN and CDR2 SYDVKM. This CDR3 has 15 amino acids. The CDR3 sequence: CASRGQGSYQETQYF. Written as DNA, the CDR3 is TGTGCCAGCAGAGGACAGGGCTCGTACCAAGAGACCCAGTACTTC.

As regards this clonotype: A much larger clonotype is one base distant, so this may be a read error. The chain has TRBV12-3 or TRBV12-4 and TRBJ2-5, with 11 bases lining up with TRBD2. The DNA end favors TRBJ2-7, so the J call may be wrong. This CDR3 region has 14 residues. The CDR3: CAGSHLAGGIEQYF. The CDR3 DNA is TGTGCCGGCAGTCATCTAGCGGGGGGTATCGAGCAGTACTTC.

This clonotype was picked up a small number of times. The gene calls are TRBV20-1 and TRBJ1-1; 7 bases align to TRBD1. V lost 4 bases, J lost 1 base, and 15 bases stayed unmatched. CDR1 and CDR2 from the germline V gene are DFQATT and SNEGSKA (reference sequence). The CDR3 spans 17 residues. The CDR3 region has the DNA TGCAGTGCTATAAGCTTAGGGCAGGGGGGAAGGAACACTGAAGCTTTCTTT. This codes for CSAISLGQGGRNTEAFF.

V is TRBV6-6 and J is TRBJ2-7; tentatively, D is TRBD1 (5 bases). This CDR3 contains 14 residues. Germline values: CDR1 MNHNY, CDR2 SVGAGI (reference sequence). With 11 bases removed from V and 1 base from J, the gap between germline ends came to 18 bases. Here the CDR3 reads CAASSQGGSYEQYF. CDR3 in DNA: TGTGCCGCCAGCAGCCAGGGTGGATCCTACGAGCAGTACTTC.

This clonotype was counted a few times. J is TRBJ1-2 and V is TRBV6-6, with a weak D call TRBD1 (6 bases). Germline CDR1 reads MNHNY; CDR2 reads SVGAGI (reference sequence). V gave up 5 bases and J gave up 8 bases, with 15 bases separating them. The CDR3 is 13 amino acids. The CDR3 is CASSPSGVGGYTF. CDR3 nucleotide sequence: TGTGCCAGCAGTCCTTCAGGGGTAGGAGGCTACACCTTC.

About this clonotype: This sequence may be a read error, since a much larger clone differs from it by one base. Lacking the conserved final phenylalanine or tryptophan, this CDR3 likely reflects a read error. This rearrangement joins TRBV7-2 to TRBJ2-5; a weak D match, TRBD1 (5 bases). The CDR3 has 16 residues. Germline CDR1 reads SGHTA; CDR2 reads FQGNSA. With 0 bases removed from V and 5 bases from J, the gap between germline ends came to 16 bases. DNA for the CDR3: TGTGCCAGCAGCTTAGCAGGGGCCAGGGTGAGGGAGACCCAGTACTCC. Its protein product is CASSLAGARVRETQYS.

This clonotype was seen a few times. The V gene is TRBV7-9, the J gene TRBJ1-4, with 7 positions matching TRBD1. Germline V gene lookup returns CDR1 SEHNR and CDR2 FQNEAQ (reference sequence). V lost 6 bases to trimming and J lost 2 bases; unmatched junction nucleotides: 6. The CDR3 spans 15 residues. CDR3 in DNA: TGTGCCAGCAGTCCCCCGGGACAGACTAATGAAAAACTGTTTTTT. Translation gives CASSPPGQTNEKLFF. Together with reference TRBV7-9 and TRBJ1-4, the CDR3 gives the full variable domain: DTGVSQNPRHKITKRGQNVTFRCDPISEHNRLYWYRQTLGQGPEFLTYFQNEAQLEKSRLLSDRFSAERPKGSFSTLEIQRTEQGDSAMYLCASSPPGQTNEKLFFGSGTQLSVL.

This clonotype turned up a few times. This sequence joins TRBV7-2 and TRBJ1-1; 8 bases map to TRBD1. The length of the CDR3 is 13 residues. Germline loops: CDR1 SGHTA, CDR2 FQGNSA. Trimming removed 5 bases from V and 6 bases from J; junction bases left unmatched: 5. CDR3: CASSEQGVSEAFF. DNA of the CDR3: TGTGCCAGCAGCGAACAGGGGGTCTCTGAAGCTTTCTTT.

V is TRBV7-8 and J is TRBJ2-3; a possible D gene is TRBD1 (5 bases). Germline V gives CDR1 SGHVS, CDR2 FQNEAQ. Trimming took off 3 bases at V and 6 bases at J, with 10 bases between the two ends. The CDR3 length is 13 residues. The CDR3 spells CASSLSYRDTQYF. The CDR3 DNA is TGTGCCAGCAGCTTGTCCTACAGGGATACGCAGTATTTT.

A word on this clonotype: A much larger clone lies one base from this, so it may be a read error. The rearrangement links TRBV7-9 to TRBJ2-3; 11 positions agree with TRBD2. The ends lost 5 bases at V and 0 bases at J; junction bases unmatched: 16. The CDR3 sequence is 20 residues long. Germline V gives CDR1 SEHNR, CDR2 FQNEAQ (reference sequence). The CDR3 nucleotides read TGTGCCAGCAGCCCCCGACTAGCGGGGTACACCTATACTAGCACAGATACGCAGTATTTT. Translation gives CASSPRLAGYTYTSTDTQYF.

The chain combines TRBV7-2 with TRBJ1-6; D possibly corresponds to TRBD1 (6 bases). V was cut by 1 base and J by 9 bases, with 16 bases left in between. This CDR3 has 16 amino acids. Germline CDR1 and CDR2: SGHTA and FQGNSA. The CDR3 sequence is CASSLVVQGRGSPLHF. In nucleotides, the CDR3 is TGTGCCAGCAGCTTAGTGGTACAGGGACGGGGTTCACCCCTCCACTTT. The entire variable domain, with the rest obtained from reference TRBV7-2 and TRBJ1-6, is as follows: GAGVSQSPSNKVTEKGKDVELRCDPISGHTALYWYRQSLGQGLEFLIYFQGNSAPDKSGLPSDRFSAERTGGSVSTLTIQRTQQEDSAVYLCASSLVVQGRGSPLHFGNGTRLTVT.